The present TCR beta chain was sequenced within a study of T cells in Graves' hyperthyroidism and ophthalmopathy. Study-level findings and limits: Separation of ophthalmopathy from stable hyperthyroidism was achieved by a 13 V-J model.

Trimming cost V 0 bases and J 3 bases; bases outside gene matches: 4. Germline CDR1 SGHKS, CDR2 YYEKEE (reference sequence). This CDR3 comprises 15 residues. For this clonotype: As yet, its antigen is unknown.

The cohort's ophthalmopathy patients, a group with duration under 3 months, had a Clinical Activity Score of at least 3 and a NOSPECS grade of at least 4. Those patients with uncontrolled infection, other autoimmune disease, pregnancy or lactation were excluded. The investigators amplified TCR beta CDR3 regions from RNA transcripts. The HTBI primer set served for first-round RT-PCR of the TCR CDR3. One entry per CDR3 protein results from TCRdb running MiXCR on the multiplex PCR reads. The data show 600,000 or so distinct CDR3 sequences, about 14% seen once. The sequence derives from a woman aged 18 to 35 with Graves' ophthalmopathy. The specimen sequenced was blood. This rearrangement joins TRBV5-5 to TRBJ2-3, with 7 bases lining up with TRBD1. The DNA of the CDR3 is TGTGCCAGCAGCTTGGAAGGGGGCCGGACAGATACGCAGTATTTT. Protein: CASSLEGGRTDTQYF.